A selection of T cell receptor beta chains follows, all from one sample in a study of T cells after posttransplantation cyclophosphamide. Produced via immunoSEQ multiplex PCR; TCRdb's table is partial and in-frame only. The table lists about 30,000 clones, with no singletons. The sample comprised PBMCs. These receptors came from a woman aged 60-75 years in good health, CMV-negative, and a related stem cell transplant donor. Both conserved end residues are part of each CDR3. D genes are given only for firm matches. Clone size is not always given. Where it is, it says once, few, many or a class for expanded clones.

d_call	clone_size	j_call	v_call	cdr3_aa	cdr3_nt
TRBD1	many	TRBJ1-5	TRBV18	CASSGGTGGSQPQHF	TGTGCCAGCTCAGGCGGGACAGGGGGCAGTCAGCCCCAGCATTTT
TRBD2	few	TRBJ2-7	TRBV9	CASSRTSGSSYEQYF	TGTGCCAGCAGCCGCACTAGCGGGAGCTCCTACGAGCAGTACTTC
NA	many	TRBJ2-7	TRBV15	CATSNYRDNYEQYF	TGTGCCACCAGCAACTACCGGGACAACTACGAGCAGTACTTC
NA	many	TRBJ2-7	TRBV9	CASSGGGWGEQYF	TGTGCCAGCAGCGGAGGCGGGTGGGGCGAGCAGTACTTC
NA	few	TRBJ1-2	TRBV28	CASSRGTHSYGYTF	TGTGCCAGCAGTCGGGGAACCCATAGCTATGGCTACACCTTC
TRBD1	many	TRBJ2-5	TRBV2	CASTLDRGKQETQYF	TGTGCCAGCACCCTAGACAGGGGTAAACAAGAGACCCAGTACTTC
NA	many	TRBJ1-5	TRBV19	CASSMHQDILKSMPQHF	TGTGCCAGTAGTATGCACCAGGACATCTTAAAATCGATGCCCCAGCATTTT
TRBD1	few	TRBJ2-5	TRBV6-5	CASSYGADRAEETQYF	TGTGCCAGCAGTTACGGGGCGGACAGGGCGGAGGAGACCCAGTACTTC
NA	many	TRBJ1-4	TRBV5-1	CASSFQTNEKLFF	TGCGCCAGCAGCTTCCAAACTAATGAAAAACTGTTTTTT
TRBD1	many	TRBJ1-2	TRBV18	CASSPATGTGVGYTF	TGTGCCAGCTCACCAGCGACCGGGACAGGGGTTGGCTACACCTTC
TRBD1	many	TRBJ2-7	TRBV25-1	CASRPHGTVYEQYF	TGTGCCAGCAGGCCCCATGGGACAGTCTACGAGCAGTACTTC
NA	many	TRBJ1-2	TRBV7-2	CASSISGSYGYTF	TGTGCCAGCAGCATAAGCGGTTCGTATGGCTACACCTTC
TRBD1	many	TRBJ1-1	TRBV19	CASSERTGGSAFF	TGTGCCAGTAGCGAGAGGACAGGGGGCAGCGCTTTCTTT
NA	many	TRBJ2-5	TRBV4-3	CASSRRGQETQYF	TGCGCCAGCAGCCGCCGAGGCCAAGAGACCCAGTACTTC
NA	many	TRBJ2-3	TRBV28	CASLTSTDTQYF	TGTGCCAGCTTGACTTCCACAGATACGCAGTATTTT
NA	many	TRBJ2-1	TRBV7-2	CASSLTGLLNEQFF	TGTGCCAGCAGCTTAACAGGTTTACTTAATGAGCAGTTCTTC
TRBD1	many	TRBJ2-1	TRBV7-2	CASGPRGYNEQFF	TGTGCCAGCGGTCCCAGGGGGTACAATGAGCAGTTCTTC
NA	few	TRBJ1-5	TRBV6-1	CAGFSWPGPQHF	TGTGCCGGATTCAGCTGGCCGGGGCCCCAGCATTTT
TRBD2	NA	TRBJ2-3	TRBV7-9	CASSLRAGVDTQYF	TGTGCCAGCAGCTTAAGAGCGGGAGTGGATACGCAGTATTTT
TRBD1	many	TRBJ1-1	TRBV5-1	CASSLTGGNFAEAFF	TGCGCCAGCAGCTTGACAGGGGGCAATTTTGCTGAAGCTTTCTTT
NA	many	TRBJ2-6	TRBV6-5	CASSPLRSGANVLTF	TGTGCCAGCAGTCCGCTCCGGTCTGGGGCCAACGTCCTGACTTTC
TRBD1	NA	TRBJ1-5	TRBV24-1	CATADRGNQPQHF	TGTGCCACCGCGGACAGGGGAAATCAGCCCCAGCATTTT
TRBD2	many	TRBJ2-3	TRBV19	CASKGLVLDTQYF	TGTGCCAGTAAGGGACTAGTCTTAGATACGCAGTATTTT
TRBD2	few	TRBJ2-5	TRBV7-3	CASSPNGGARETQYF	TGTGCCAGCAGCCCGAACGGGGGGGCCAGGGAGACCCAGTACTTC
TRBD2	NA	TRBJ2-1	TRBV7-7	CASSFGGTNEQFF	TGTGCCAGCAGCTTCGGGGGGACCAATGAGCAGTTCTTC
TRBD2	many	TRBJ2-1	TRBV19	CASSYRRPTSGDYRSYNEQFF	TGTGCCAGTAGTTATAGAAGGCCGACTAGCGGGGACTACAGGTCCTACAATGAGCAGTTCTTC
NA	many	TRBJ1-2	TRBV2	CASSLSRGYTF	TGTGCCAGCAGTCTAAGTCGAGGCTACACCTTC